This TCR beta chain was recovered during a study of cytomegalovirus exposure and HLA in healthy donors. Study-level results: Reportedly, diagnosis of cytomegalovirus status by the classifier showed high specificity and sensitivity.

The CDR3 contains 11 residues. The V gene lost 8 bases and the J gene lost 6 bases, with 11 bases spanning the gap. Germline CDR1 reads MGHDK; CDR2 reads SYGVNS. The PCR ran on 60 Vbeta and 13 Jbeta primers. Generated by immunoSEQ multiplex PCR, the TCRdb table keeps only in-frame clones and is missing some. Among more than 85,000 clones, about 83% were seen once, and the ten largest hold 6% to 7.5%. This clone has a handful of counts. The antigen remains undetermined. Sequenced input: PBMCs. J is TRBJ2-7 and V is TRBV25-1; D is perhaps TRBD2 (6 bases). The sequence was obtained from a man between 18 and 35 years old in good health and CMV-seronegative. CDR3 protein: CASWQGGEQYF. As DNA, the CDR3 is TGTGCCAGCTGGCAGGGAGGCGAGCAGTACTTC.